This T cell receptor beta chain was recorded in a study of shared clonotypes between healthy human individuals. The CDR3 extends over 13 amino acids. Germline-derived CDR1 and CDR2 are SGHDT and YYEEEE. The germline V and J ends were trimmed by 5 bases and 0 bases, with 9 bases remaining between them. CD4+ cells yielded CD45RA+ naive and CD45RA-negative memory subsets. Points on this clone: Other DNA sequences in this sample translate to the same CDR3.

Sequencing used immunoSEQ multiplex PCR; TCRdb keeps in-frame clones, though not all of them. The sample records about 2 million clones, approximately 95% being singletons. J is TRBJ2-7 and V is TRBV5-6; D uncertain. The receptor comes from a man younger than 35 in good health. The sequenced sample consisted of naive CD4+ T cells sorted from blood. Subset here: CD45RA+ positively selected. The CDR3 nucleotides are TGTGCCAGCAGGCGGACGGGCTCCTACGAGCAGTACTTC. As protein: CASRRTGSYEQYF. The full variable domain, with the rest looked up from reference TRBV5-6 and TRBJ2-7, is DAGVTQSPTHLIKTRGQQVTLRCSPKSGHDTVSWYQQALGQGPQFIFQYYEEEERQRGNFPDRFSGHQFPNYSSELNVNALLLGDSALYLCASRRTGSYEQYFGPGTRLTVT.